Sequencing of this TCR beta chain was carried out in a study of beta chain features in type 1 diabetes. Study-wide context: Patients did not differ from healthy donors in age, gender or cell yield.

cDNA synthesis used the whole RNA isolate, giving expressed TCRB sequences. Profiled with immunoSEQ multiplex PCR; TCRdb holds only in-frame clones, not every one. The data contain roughly 220,000 clones, 16% of them singletons. Study results and limitations: Researchers caution that PCR might favor shorter templates, equally among patients and controls. Type 1 diabetes patients showed fewer insertions and more deletions at VDJ junctions. TCRB CDR3s from Type 1 diabetes patients were moderately but significantly shorter in all four CD4+ subsets.

Regarding this clone: Its target is not known.

The length of the CDR3 is 13 residues. The V segment lost 2 bases and the J segment 4 bases; nucleotides outside the gene matches: 2. Germline loops: CDR1 MGHRA, CDR2 YSYEKL. This sequence joins TRBV4-1 and TRBJ2-7; the match to TRBD1 covers 7 bases. The clonotype was recovered from a young man with type 1 diabetes. The sample consisted of naive CD4+ T cells from blood. The CDR3 spells CASSQRQGYEQYF. The CDR3 DNA sequence: TGCGCCAGCAGCCAAAGACAGGGTTACGAGCAGTACTTC.